The 8 T cell receptor beta chains below all came from one sample that was sequenced in a study of blood T cell repertoires in COVID-19. Some clones are missing from TCRdb's copy, which holds only in-frame ones; the method was immunoSEQ multiplex PCR. Of over 150,000 clones in the sample, 90% to 95% were seen once. The sequenced sample consisted of peripheral blood. The receptors were gathered from a man aged 45-60 years with acute or convalescent COVID-19.

The gene calls are TRBV10-3 and TRBJ1-1; D perhaps matches TRBD1 (6 bases). The CDR3 sequence is 15 residues long. Trimming removed 0 bases at V and 4 bases at J, with 12 bases between. Germline assignment: CDR1 ENHRY and CDR2 SYGVKD. For the CDR3, the DNA is TGTGCCATCAGTGAGTCGCCAGGGGTGGGCACTGAAGCTTTCTTT. Its translation is CAISESPGVGTEAFF.

The V gene is TRBV30, the J gene TRBJ1-5; D remains ambiguous. Trimming cost V 3 bases and J 9 bases, with 12 bases left between them. The CDR3 contains 12 residues. CDR1 is GTSNPN and CDR2 is SVGIG in the germline V gene (reference sequence). Here the CDR3 reads CAWSEVESPQHF. The DNA of the CDR3 is TGTGCCTGGAGCGAGGTTGAATCGCCCCAGCATTTT.

This chain links TRBV2 with TRBJ2-3, with 10 bases that match TRBD2. Germline trimming cut 5 bases from V and 6 bases from J; bases unmatched to any gene: 2. Germline V lookup: CDR1 SNHLY, CDR2 FYNNEI. The length of the CDR3 is 13 residues. The DNA of the CDR3 is TGTGCCAGCAGTAGCGGGGGGGGTGATACGCAGTATTTT. It specifies CASSSGGGDTQYF.

There are a few counts of this clone. The chain recombines TRBV7-8 with TRBJ2-1; no clear D gene. The ends were cut back, 4 bases at V and 1 base at J, with 8 bases in the middle. This CDR3 is 14 amino acids long. Germline V gives CDR1 SGHVS, CDR2 FQNEAQ. CDR3: CASSSRKSYNEQFF. CDR3 nucleotide sequence: TGTGCCAGCAGCTCCAGGAAGTCCTACAATGAGCAGTTCTTC.

The chain couples TRBV19 to TRBJ1-1; D is possibly TRBD1 (6 bases). This CDR3 has 12 residues. V was shortened by 5 bases and J by 10 bases, with 14 bases between the two germline ends. Germline V gives CDR1 LNHDA, CDR2 SQIVND (reference sequence). CDR3 protein: CASSLRDKGAFF. In DNA, the CDR3 is TGTGCCAGTAGTCTCCGGGACAAGGGAGCTTTCTTT. Filled out from reference TRBV19 and TRBJ1-1, the complete variable domain reads DGGITQSPKYLFRKEGQNVTLSCEQNLNHDAMYWYRQDPGQGLRLIYYSQIVNDFQKGDIAEGYSVSREKKESFPLTVTSAQKNPTAFYLCASSLRDKGAFFGQGTRLTVV.

The J gene is TRBJ2-2, the V gene TRBV9; 7 bases are shared with TRBD1. The CDR3 has 17 amino acids. The J segment lost 4 bases and the V segment lost 1 base, leaving 10 bases of the junction unmatched. The germline V gene has CDR1 SGDLS and CDR2 YYNGEE. CDR3 loop: CASSVRGGTTFTGELFF. The CDR3 DNA sequence: TGTGCCAGCAGCGTAAGAGGGGGCACGACGTTCACCGGGGAGCTGTTTTTT.

The V call is TRBV5-4, the J call TRBJ1-2; weak D call: TRBD1 (6 bases). V lost 1 base and J lost 2, with 9 bases in between. Germline V gene data show CDR1 as SGHNT and CDR2 as YYREEE (reference sequence). The CDR3 runs 14 residues. CDR3 in amino acids: CASSLPGTNYGYTF. CDR3 nucleotide sequence: TGTGCCAGCAGCTTGCCCGGGACAAACTATGGCTACACCTTC.

This clone has only a few counts. The chain is built from TRBV27 and TRBJ1-4, with 9 bases matching TRBD1. CDR1 and CDR2 (germline): MNHEY, SMNVEV (reference sequence). The CDR3 runs 14 residues. J lost 7 bases, V lost 5 bases, and 5 bases had no gene match. CDR3 in amino acids: CASSMTGGGEKLFF. The CDR3 coding sequence is TGTGCCAGCAGTATGACAGGGGGGGGTGAAAAACTGTTTTTT.